This TCR beta chain was identified during a study of blood T cell repertoires in COVID-19. Clones were sequenced by immunoSEQ multiplex PCR, and TCRdb holds only the in-frame ones, with some missing. The sample includes some 67,000 clones, around 90% of them seen just once. The sequence was collected from a woman older than 75 with acute or convalescent COVID-19. Input material: peripheral blood.

CDR3 in amino acids: CASSLGGGNQPQHF. The CDR3, as DNA: TGTGCCAGCAGTCTGGGAGGGGGTAATCAGCCCCAGCATTTT. V and J are TRBV5-8 and TRBJ1-5; TRBD1 is a possible D gene (6 bases). CDR3 length: 14 residues. Trimming removed 5 bases from V and 4 bases from J, with 13 bases in between. Looked up from germline, CDR1 is SGHTS and CDR2 is YDEGEE.